The 22 T cell receptor beta chains reported below all come from one sample, sequenced in a study of blood T cells in healthy people across ages. Then a second PCR, running roughly 7 to 11 cycles, was carried out with a sample-barcoded 5' primer and a J-beta primer mix. TCRdb recomputed calls from the 5' RACE reads with MiXCR, one row per CDR3 protein. The data contain some 800,000 distinct CDR3 sequences, around 25% of them seen just once; the ten biggest clones take up around 3.6%. A further study also used this sample, focusing on T cells of mothers and their children.

The sequencing sample was made of blood. These receptors originate from a boy between 10 and 17 years old in good health.

This clonotype showed up just a few times. V and J are TRBV6-6 and TRBJ2-3; tentative D call: TRBD1 (6 bases). This CDR3 is built from 14 residues. Trimming pared 3 bases from V and 6 bases from J, leaving 13 bases between. Germline-derived CDR1 and CDR2 are MNHNY and SVGAGI (reference sequence). CDR3 bases: TGTGCCAGCAGTTATCTTCAGGGGATGGATACGCAGTATTTT. Translated, it gives CASSYLQGMDTQYF.

This clonotype was observed a handful of times. The rearrangement joins TRBV12-3 or TRBV12-4 to TRBJ2-1; D ambiguous. This CDR3 is built from 12 residues. Trimming cost V 9 bases and J 5 bases, with 11 bases left between them. The DNA for the CDR3 is TGTGCCAGTTTGGCCCTTAACAATGAGCAGTTCTTC. This sequence encodes CASLALNNEQFF.

The V gene is TRBV5-1, the J gene TRBJ2-7; 11 bases align to TRBD2. Germline loops: CDR1 SGHRS, CDR2 YFSETQ. The CDR3 runs 16 residues. V lost 4 bases to trimming and J lost 4 bases; unmatched junction nucleotides: 10. DNA of the CDR3: TGCGCCAGCAGCCCCCTGGCCGGGACTAGCGGATACGAGCAGTACTTC. Its protein is CASSPLAGTSGYEQYF.

The gene calls are TRBV7-6 and TRBJ2-2, with D perhaps TRBD1 (6 bases). Per the germline V gene, CDR1 is SGHVS and CDR2 is FNYEAQ. V was cut by 2 bases and J by 5 bases, with 12 bases left in between. The CDR3 is made up of 15 amino acids. The CDR3, as DNA: TGTGCCAGCAGCTTAACCGGGACACGTACCGGGGAGCTGTTTTTT. Protein: CASSLTGTRTGELFF.

This chain connects TRBV20-1 to TRBJ2-3; D is undetermined. The CDR3 has 15 residues. The germline V gene has CDR1 DFQATT and CDR2 SNEGSKA (reference sequence). The ends were cut back, 6 bases at V and 4 bases at J, with 20 bases in the middle. The CDR3 nucleotides are TGCAGTGCGGCAGTGGAGCAATCCAGGCCAGATACGCAGTATTTT. The encoded protein is CSAAVEQSRPDTQYF.

The chain has TRBV12-3 or TRBV12-4 and TRBJ2-1, with 9 bases aligning to TRBD1. V lost 4 bases to trimming and J lost 4 bases; unmatched junction nucleotides: 14. The CDR3 has 18 residues. CDR3 loop: CASSYTGTGSAGYNEQFF. CDR3 nucleotides: TGTGCCAGCAGTTACACCGGGACAGGGAGTGCAGGGTACAATGAGCAGTTCTTC.

The table lists this clonotype with many counts. The rearrangement links TRBV10-3 to TRBJ2-5; TRBD1 agrees at 8 bases. Looked up from germline, CDR1 is ENHRY and CDR2 is SYGVKD. This CDR3 is 14 amino acids long. With 0 bases clipped from V and 4 bases from J, the junction kept 1 base outside the gene matches. Written as DNA, the CDR3 is TGTGCCATCAGTGAGTCAGGACAGGGAGAGACCCAGTACTTC. It translates to CAISESGQGETQYF.

The chain has TRBV5-1 and TRBJ2-7; TRBD2 matches 7 bases. Trimming at V came to 4 bases and at J to 0 bases, leaving 16 bases not matched to a gene. The CDR3 runs 18 residues. The V gene's germline CDR1 is SGHRS and CDR2 YFSETQ. The CDR3 is CASSPGWVWRESSYEQYF. The CDR3 nucleotides read TGCGCCAGCAGCCCCGGTTGGGTCTGGCGGGAGAGCTCCTACGAGCAGTACTTC.

V and J are TRBV19 and TRBJ2-5; the match to TRBD1 covers 9 bases. The assigned J gene may be wrong: the sequence end matches TRBJ2-7 better. Germline loops: CDR1 LNHDA, CDR2 SQIVND (reference sequence). The CDR3 runs to 15 residues. The CDR3 here is CASSRGTGSTGEQYF. CDR3 in DNA: TGTGCCAGTAGTCGAGGGACAGGGAGTACAGGCGAGCAGTACTTC.

The genes are TRBV27 and TRBJ1-4, with 11 nucleotides matching TRBD1. The CDR3 is 17 amino acids. Germline-derived CDR1 and CDR2 are MNHEY and SMNVEV (reference sequence). The V gene end was trimmed by 5 bases and the J gene end by 7 bases; junction bases not matched to a gene: 12. The CDR3 here is CASSPGQGGNYGEKLFF. The CDR3 DNA follows: TGTGCCAGCAGTCCGGGACAGGGGGGGAACTACGGTGAAAAACTGTTTTTT.

The chain couples TRBV7-2 to TRBJ2-7, with TRBD2 matching 14 bases. Germline V CDR1 and CDR2: SGHTA, FQGNSA. This CDR3 is built from 14 residues. V lost 3 bases and J lost 13; bases outside the gene matches: 8. The CDR3 nucleotides read TGTGCCAGCAGCTTCTCCAAGGGACTAGCGGGAGTATACTTC. Protein: CASSFSKGLAGVYF.

The CDR3 protein is CSVEWPLGEQYF. CDR3 in DNA: TGCAGCGTTGAATGGCCTCTCGGAGAGCAGTACTTC. This chain connects TRBV29-1 to TRBJ2-5, with D unclear. V lost 2 bases and J lost 11, with 15 bases in between. The CDR3 is 12 residues long. Germline lookup yields CDR1 SQVTM and CDR2 ANQGSEA.

This clonotype was detected only a few times. The chain employs TRBV29-1 and TRBJ1-1; D is undetermined. Trimming took off 3 bases at V and 3 bases at J, with 8 bases between the two ends. Germline V gives CDR1 SQVTM, CDR2 ANQGSEA. CDR3 length equals 12 residues. CDR3 protein: CSVDRTYTEAFF. Written as DNA, the CDR3 is TGCAGCGTTGATCGGACCTACACTGAAGCTTTCTTT.

This clonotype has just one count. The rearrangement uses TRBV4-3 and TRBJ2-1, with D possibly TRBD2 on 5 matching bases. The DNA end favors TRBJ2-5, so the J call may be wrong. CDR3 length: 14 amino acids. CDR1 and CDR2 from the germline V gene are LGHNA and YSLEER. The CDR3 protein is CASSQDRTARAQYF. CDR3 bases: TGCGCCAGCAGCCAAGATAGGACTGCAAGGGCCCAGTACTTC.

The chain uses TRBV29-1 and TRBJ1-3, with D unresolved. The CDR3 sequence is 12 residues long. V was pared by 7 bases and J by 1 base, with 8 bases between. The germline V gene encodes CDR1 SQVTM and CDR2 ANQGSEA. CDR3 nucleotide sequence: TGCAGCGCAAAGAGTTCTGGAAACACCATATATTTT. Its protein product is CSAKSSGNTIYF.

This clonotype was counted only a few times. Compared with germline, one end of the junction differs, possibly owing to a read error. The CDR3, as DNA: TGTGCCAGCACCTTAAGGGACGGTAGCGGGAGCGATGAGCAGTTCTTC. Amino acid sequence: CASTLRDGSGSDEQFF. V and J are TRBV7-9 and TRBJ2-1, with 9 bases matching TRBD2. The CDR3 length is 16 residues. Germline CDR1 is SEHNR and CDR2 is FQNEAQ (reference sequence).

This clonotype occurred a few times. V and J are TRBV20-1 and TRBJ1-1, with 9 bases lining up with TRBD1. CDR1 and CDR2 (germline): DFQATT, SNEGSKA (reference sequence). The CDR3 loop spans 15 amino acids. Trimming at V came to 6 bases and at J to 4 bases, leaving 12 bases not matched to a gene. CDR3 DNA: TGCAGTGCCACAGGAACAGGGGGCGCTTTCACTGAAGCTTTCTTT. Protein sequence: CSATGTGGAFTEAFF.

This chain links TRBV6-5 with TRBJ2-1; possibly TRBD1 for D (6 bases). Germline V gene sequence: CDR1 MNHEY, CDR2 SVGAGI. The germline V and J ends were trimmed by 6 bases and 5 bases, with 17 bases remaining between them. The CDR3 extends over 15 amino acids. The CDR3 is CASRRPGTLDNEQFF. CDR3 bases: TGTGCCAGCAGGCGACCCGGGACACTTGACAATGAGCAGTTCTTC.

CDR3 sequence reads: CASSYSNSWSEQYF. In DNA, the CDR3 is TGTGCCAGCAGTTACTCGAATTCGTGGAGCGAGCAGTACTTC. J is TRBJ2-5 and V is TRBV6-2 or TRBV6-3; the D is unclear. The last part of the DNA fits TRBJ2-7 better; the J call may be wrong. Looked up from germline, CDR1 is MNHEY and CDR2 is SVGEGT. The CDR3 has 14 residues.

To note about this clonotype: No conserved phenylalanine or tryptophan ends this CDR3, so it is likely a read error. The V and J genes are TRBV19 and TRBJ1-1; D remains unclear. CDR3 length equals 14 residues. The V end lost 5 bases, the J end lost 2 bases, and 12 bases lay between the germline ends. The germline gives CDR1 LNHDA, CDR2 SQIVND (reference sequence). This CDR3 reads CASSLWTANTEAFL. The CDR3 bases are TGTGCCAGTAGTCTATGGACGGCCAACACTGAAGCTTTCCTT.

This clonotype was picked up a small number of times. The chain uses TRBV4-1 and TRBJ1-6, with a possible D match to TRBD1 (5 bases). The V gene lost 5 bases and the J gene lost 8 bases, with 22 bases spanning the gap. The CDR3 is 17 amino acids. Germline V gene sequence: CDR1 MGHRA, CDR2 YSYEKL. CDR3 sequence (DNA): TGCGCCAGCAGCGGATGGGGGTCGACGATGCCCTATTCACCCCTCCACTTT. It translates to CASSGWGSTMPYSPLHF.

V gene TRBV3-1 combines with J gene TRBJ2-1; D ambiguous. The CDR3 runs to 13 residues. The germline V and J ends were trimmed by 1 base and 8 bases, with 9 bases remaining between them. Germline values: CDR1 LGHDT, CDR2 YNNKEL (reference sequence). CDR3 sequence: CASSQGTVHEQFF. DNA of the CDR3: TGTGCCAGCAGCCAAGGGACGGTTCATGAGCAGTTCTTC.